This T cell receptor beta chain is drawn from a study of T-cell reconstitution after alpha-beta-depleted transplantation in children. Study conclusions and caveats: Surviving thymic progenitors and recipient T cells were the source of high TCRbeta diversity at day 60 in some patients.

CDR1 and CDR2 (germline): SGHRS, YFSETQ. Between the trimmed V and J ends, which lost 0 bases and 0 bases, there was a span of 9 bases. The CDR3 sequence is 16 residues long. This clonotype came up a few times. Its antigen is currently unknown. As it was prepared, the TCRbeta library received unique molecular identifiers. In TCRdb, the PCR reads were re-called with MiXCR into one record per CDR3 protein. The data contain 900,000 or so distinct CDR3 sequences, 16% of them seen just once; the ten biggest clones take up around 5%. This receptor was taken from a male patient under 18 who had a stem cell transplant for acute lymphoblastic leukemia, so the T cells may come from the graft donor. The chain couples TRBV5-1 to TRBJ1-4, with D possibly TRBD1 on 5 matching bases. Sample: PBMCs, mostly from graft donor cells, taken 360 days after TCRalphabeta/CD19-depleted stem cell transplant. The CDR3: CASSLDGGTTNEKLFF. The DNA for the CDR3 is TGCGCCAGCAGCTTGGACGGGGGTACAACTAATGAAAAACTGTTTTTT.